What follows are 2 T cell receptor beta chains derived from one specimen sequenced in a study of blood T cell repertoires in COVID-19. Assay used: immunoSEQ multiplex PCR; TCRdb lists only in-frame clones, some missing. This table holds some 270,000 clones, approximately 85% found once. Specimen: PBMCs or T cells enriched from blood (not recorded which). The receptors were sampled from a woman aged 25 to 39 who had recovered from COVID-19.

V and J are TRBV11-3 and TRBJ2-5; D uncertain. V lost 2 bases, J lost 1 base, and 5 bases lay in between. This CDR3 is 13 amino acids long. CDR1 is SGHNT, CDR2 YENEEA, per germline. CDR3 region: CASSLSFQETQYF. The CDR3 DNA reads TGTGCCAGCAGCTTAAGCTTCCAAGAGACCCAGTACTTC.

This clone was picked up one time. The same CDR3 arises from other DNA sequences in this sample as well. V usage is TRBV9 and J usage is TRBJ2-7, with 10 nucleotides matching TRBD1. This CDR3 region has 14 residues. CDR1 and CDR2 from the germline V gene are SGDLS and YYNGEE. V lost 0 bases to trimming and J lost 3 bases; unmatched junction nucleotides: 0. CDR3 in amino acids: CASSVGDRGYEQYF. The CDR3 DNA follows: TGTGCCAGCAGCGTAGGGGACAGGGGCTACGAGCAGTACTTC.